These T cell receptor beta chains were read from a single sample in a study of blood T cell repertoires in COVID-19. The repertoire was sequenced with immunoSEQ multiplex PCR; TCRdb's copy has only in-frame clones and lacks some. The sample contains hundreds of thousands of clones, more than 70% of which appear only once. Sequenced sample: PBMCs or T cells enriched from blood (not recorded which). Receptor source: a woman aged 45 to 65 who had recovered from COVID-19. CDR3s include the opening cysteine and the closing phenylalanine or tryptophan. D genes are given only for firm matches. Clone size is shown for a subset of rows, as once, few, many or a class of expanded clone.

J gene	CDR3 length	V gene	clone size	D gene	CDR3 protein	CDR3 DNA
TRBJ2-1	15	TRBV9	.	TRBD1	CASTEEDRAYNEQFF	TGTGCCAGCACCGAGGAGGACAGGGCCTACAATGAGCAGTTCTTC
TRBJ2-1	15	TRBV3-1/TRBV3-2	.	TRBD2	CASMPTSGREDEQFF	TGTGCCAGCATGCCCACTAGCGGGAGGGAGGATGAGCAGTTCTTC
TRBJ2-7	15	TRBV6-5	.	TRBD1	CASSPPKGAQHEQYF	TGTGCCAGCAGTCCACCCAAGGGGGCCCAGCACGAGCAGTACTTC
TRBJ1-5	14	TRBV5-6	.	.	CASSTREGNQPQHF	TGTGCCAGCAGCACCAGGGAGGGCAATCAGCCCCAGCATTTT
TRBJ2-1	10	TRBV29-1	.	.	CSANGNEQFF	TGCAGCGCCAACGGCAATGAGCAGTTCTTC
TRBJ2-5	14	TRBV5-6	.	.	CASSITAGQETQYF	TGTGCCAGCAGTATTACAGCGGGCCAAGAGACCCAGTACTTC
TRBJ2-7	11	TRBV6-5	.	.	CASSYRQRQYF	TGTGCCAGCAGTTACCGCCAGCGGCAGTACTTC
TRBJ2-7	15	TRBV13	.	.	CASSLTREWDYEQYF	TGTGCCAGCAGCTTAACTAGGGAATGGGACTACGAGCAGTACTTC
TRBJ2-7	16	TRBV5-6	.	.	CASSSPGGSSSYEQYF	TGTGCCAGCAGCTCCCCGGGGGGCTCAAGCTCCTACGAGCAGTACTTC
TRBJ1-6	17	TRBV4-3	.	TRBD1	CASSQEFGQAPSSPLHF	TGCGCCAGCAGCCAAGAATTTGGACAGGCTCCCAGTTCACCCCTCCACTTT
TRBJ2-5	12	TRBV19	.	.	CASNRVGETQYF	TGTGCCAGTAACAGGGTAGGGGAGACCCAGTACTTC
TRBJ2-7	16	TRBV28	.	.	CASSPPLGGYTYEQYF	TGTGCCAGCAGTCCACCACTTGGCGGTTATACCTACGAGCAGTACTTC
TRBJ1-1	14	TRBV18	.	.	CASSPLQRNTEAFF	TGTGCCAGCTCACCGCTACAGAGGAACACTGAAGCTTTCTTT
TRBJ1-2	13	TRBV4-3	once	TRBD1	CASSSRTGYGYTF	TGCGCCAGCAGCTCCCGGACAGGCTATGGCTACACCTTC
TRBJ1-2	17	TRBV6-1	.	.	CASSEAGVGRGDYGYTF	TGTGCCAGCAGTGAAGCGGGAGTCGGCAGGGGAGATTATGGCTACACCTTC
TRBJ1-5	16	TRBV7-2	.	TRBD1	CASSFQSTGLVQPQHF	TGTGCCAGCAGCTTCCAATCGACAGGGCTGGTTCAGCCCCAGCATTTT
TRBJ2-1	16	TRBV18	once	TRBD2	CASSPPLAGAYNEQFF	TGTGCCAGCTCACCACCGCTAGCGGGGGCCTACAATGAGCAGTTCTTC
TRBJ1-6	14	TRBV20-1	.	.	CSASRPARNSPLHF	TGCAGTGCTAGTCGGCCGGCGAGGAATTCACCCCTCCACTTT
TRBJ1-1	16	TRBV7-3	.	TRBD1	CASRLESTRGFTEAFF	TGTGCCAGCAGATTAGAGTCTACCAGGGGGTTCACTGAAGCTTTCTTT
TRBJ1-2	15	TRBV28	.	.	CASNSQGTDSYGYTF	TGTGCCAGCAACTCACAGGGAACGGACTCCTATGGCTACACCTTC
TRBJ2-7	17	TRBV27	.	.	CASSYAGRGSLSYEQYF	TGTGCCAGCAGTTACGCCGGCCGGGGAAGCCTCTCCTACGAGCAGTACTTC
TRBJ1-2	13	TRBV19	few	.	CASSPGHDYGYTF	TGTGCCAGTAGCCCGGGACATGACTATGGCTACACCTTC
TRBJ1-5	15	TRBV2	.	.	CASSEARVSNQPQHF	TGTGCCAGCAGTGAAGCGAGGGTTAGCAATCAGCCCCAGCATTTT
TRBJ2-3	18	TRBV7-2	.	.	CASSAGGTPLHPMSTQYF	TGTGCCAGCAGCGCTGGAGGGACTCCCCTCCACCCAATGAGTACGCAGTATTTT
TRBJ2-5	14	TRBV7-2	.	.	CASSTISGQETQYF	TGTGCCAGCAGCACGATCTCGGGGCAAGAGACCCAGTACTTC
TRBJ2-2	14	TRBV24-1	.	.	CATSRTTNTGELFF	TGTGCCACCAGTAGAACTACTAACACCGGGGAGCTGTTTTTT
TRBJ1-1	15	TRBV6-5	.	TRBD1	CASSPRQGLSTEAFF	TGTGCCAGCAGTCCTCGACAGGGTTTGAGCACTGAAGCTTTCTTT